Listed below are T cell receptor beta chains from one sample, sequenced in a study of T-cell memory formation after mild COVID-19. TCRdb reprocessed the 5' RACE reads via MiXCR and lists one record per CDR3 protein. The data contain 340,000 or so distinct CDR3 sequences, under 15% of them singletons. Material: PBMCs or a T cell subset sorted from them (not recorded which). The receptors shown here come from a man younger than 35 who had mild COVID-19 (a few samples of this study predate the infection). Cell type and time point are not known. CDR3s include the opening cysteine and the closing phenylalanine or tryptophan. D genes are given only for firm matches. Clone size is stated in some rows and not others, as once, few, many or a class when expanded.

size	V	length	J	D	DNA	CDR3
NA	TRBV10-2	14	TRBJ2-7	TRBD2	TGCGCCAGCAGTTACCTCGGGACTAGCGACGAGCAGTACTTC	CASSYLGTSDEQYF
NA	TRBV9	16	TRBJ2-5	TRBD2	TGTGCCAGCAGCGTCGGGACTAGCGGGGCACAAGAGACCCAGTACTTC	CASSVGTSGAQETQYF
NA	TRBV5-5	12	TRBJ2-3	NA	TGTGCCAGCAGCGTGGGTGCAGATACGCAGTATTTT	CASSVGADTQYF
few	TRBV12-3/TRBV12-4	14	TRBJ2-1	NA	TGTGCCAGCAGTATCACAGGGATTCGAAGTGAGCAGTTCTTC	CASSITGIRSEQFF
NA	TRBV7-2	14	TRBJ2-5	TRBD2	TGTGCCAGCAGCCCCGGGACTAGCGGGGCTACCCAGTACTTC	CASSPGTSGATQYF
few	TRBV20-1	11	TRBJ2-5	NA	TGCAGGACTCAAAGGCAGGAGACCCAGTACTTC	CRTQRQETQYF
few	TRBV7-2	14	TRBJ1-2	TRBD1	TGTGCCAGCAGCTTAATGGACAGGGGGCCTGGCTACACCTTC	CASSLMDRGPGYTF
NA	TRBV11-2	13	TRBJ2-3	NA	TGTGCCAGCAGCCCGTCGCCGACGGATACGCAGTATTTT	CASSPSPTDTQYF
many	TRBV5-1	13	TRBJ2-1	NA	TGCGCCAGCAGCTTGGAAAATTACAATGAGCAGTTCTTC	CASSLENYNEQFF
few	TRBV30	15	TRBJ1-6	TRBD1	TGTGCCTGGAGGGGGGACAGGACCTATAATTCACCCCTCCACTTT	CAWRGDRTYNSPLHF
NA	TRBV9	13	TRBJ1-1	NA	TGTGCCAGCAGCGTAACAGGGAGTCCTGAAGCTTTCTTT	CASSVTGSPEAFF
many	TRBV7-9	18	TRBJ1-1	TRBD1	TGTGCCAGCAGCTTCCCCGAAGGGACAGGGGGCGCGGGCACTGAAGCTTTCTTT	CASSFPEGTGGAGTEAFF
NA	TRBV19	17	TRBJ2-2	NA	TGTGCCAGTAGTATGATCCGTGCGTCGTCGGACACCGGGGAGCTGTTTTTT	CASSMIRASSDTGELFF
many	TRBV6-2/TRBV6-3	12	TRBJ2-1	NA	TGTGCCAGCAGTCTCCCAGCCAAGGAGCAGTTCTTC	CASSLPAKEQFF
NA	TRBV4-1	13	TRBJ2-7	NA	TGCGCCAGCAGCCAAGCCCCTATTTACGAGCAGTACTTC	CASSQAPIYEQYF
NA	TRBV4-1	18	TRBJ2-7	NA	TGCGCCAGCAGCCACATTCCCCGACCCGGGCTCCGCTCCTACGAGCAGTACTTC	CASSHIPRPGLRSYEQYF
many	TRBV20-1	14	TRBJ2-1	TRBD1	TGCAGTGCGAGCGGGACAGGGAGGTTGAATGAGCAGTTCTTC	CSASGTGRLNEQFF
NA	TRBV20-1	14	TRBJ2-3	TRBD2	TGCAGTGCCCCCCGGGCTAGCGGGGGAGATACGCAGTATTTT	CSAPRASGGDTQYF
many	TRBV5-1	15	TRBJ2-3	TRBD2	TGCGCCAGCAGCGCACTCGGGGGGGGGCCAGATACGCAGTATTTT	CASSALGGGPDTQYF
few	TRBV2	17	TRBJ1-1	TRBD1	TGTGCCAGCAGGACCCCGGGACAGGGCATGATGAACACTGAAGCTTTCTTT	CASRTPGQGMMNTEAFF
NA	TRBV7-9	16	TRBJ1-2	NA	TGTGCCAGCAGCTTAAGGGTGACCGGGAAGCACTATGGCTACACCTTC	CASSLRVTGKHYGYTF
few	TRBV12-3/TRBV12-4	12	TRBJ1-6	NA	TGTGCCAGCAGACGGCTTCTTTCACCCCTCCACTTT	CASRRLLSPLHF
few	TRBV5-1	14	TRBJ1-6	NA	TGCGCCAGCAGCGAGACAGGATCTAAAGCACCCCTCCACTTT	CASSETGSKAPLHF
NA	TRBV3-1	15	TRBJ2-5	TRBD1	TGTGCCAGCAGCCGCTCGGGGACAGGGAGAGAGACCCAGTACTTC	CASSRSGTGRETQYF
few	TRBV20-1	12	TRBJ1-2	NA	TGCAGTGCTATTGGGGAGAACTATGGCTACACCTTC	CSAIGENYGYTF
NA	TRBV6-2/TRBV6-3	16	TRBJ2-2	TRBD1	TGTGCCAGCAGTTTCAGACAGGGACCGAACACCGGGGAGCTGTTTTTT	CASSFRQGPNTGELFF
few	TRBV10-1	14	TRBJ2-7	NA	TGCGCCAGCAGTTTTGGTTCTGGGGCGTACGAGCAGTACTTC	CASSFGSGAYEQYF
few	TRBV20-1	13	TRBJ2-5	NA	TGCAGTGCTACCCTAGACAGCCAAGAGACCCAGTACTTC	CSATLDSQETQYF
NA	TRBV11-2	17	TRBJ2-2	NA	TGTGCCAGCAGCACGCGAGTCGGGACCTCGAACACCGGGGAGCTGTTTTTT	CASSTRVGTSNTGELFF
few	TRBV6-6	15	TRBJ2-7	TRBD1	TGTGCCAGCAGCGAATCCCAGGGGGTCACCTACGAGCAGTACTTC	CASSESQGVTYEQYF
NA	TRBV5-1	18	TRBJ2-3	TRBD2	TGCGCCAGCAGCCCGCTAACTAGCGGGGGGGCAATAACAGATACGCAGTATTTT	CASSPLTSGGAITDTQYF
few	TRBV7-9	16	TRBJ2-3	TRBD2	TGTGCCAGCAGCGAAGGGGCGGGGGACTCCACAGATACGCAGTATTTT	CASSEGAGDSTDTQYF
NA	TRBV4-1	16	TRBJ1-5	TRBD1	TGCGCCAGCAGTCTAGAGTTGGCAGGGGGGAATCAGCCCCAGCATTTT	CASSLELAGGNQPQHF
few	TRBV7-2	16	TRBJ2-1	TRBD1	TGTGCCAGCAGCTTAGCCGGGACAGGGGGGTACAATGAGCAGTTCTTC	CASSLAGTGGYNEQFF
few	TRBV4-2	18	TRBJ2-3	NA	TGTGCCAGCAGCTTTCAAACTTCGACGGATACTAGCACAGATACGCAGTATTTT	CASSFQTSTDTSTDTQYF
few	TRBV5-1	15	TRBJ2-7	TRBD1	TGCGCCAGCAGCATTCAGGGGGCCCAGATCCACGAGCAGTACTTC	CASSIQGAQIHEQYF
NA	TRBV9	12	TRBJ1-1	NA	TGTGCCAGCAGCGTAGGAGGACCAGAAGCTTTCTTT	CASSVGGPEAFF
NA	TRBV7-3	16	TRBJ2-3	NA	TGTGCCAGCAGCTTAACGGGGGGCCATATTAAAGATACGCAGTATTTT	CASSLTGGHIKDTQYF
few	TRBV20-1	13	TRBJ2-2	NA	TGCAGTGCTACGAAGGCGGGGAAGGTGGAGCTGTTTTTT	CSATKAGKVELFF